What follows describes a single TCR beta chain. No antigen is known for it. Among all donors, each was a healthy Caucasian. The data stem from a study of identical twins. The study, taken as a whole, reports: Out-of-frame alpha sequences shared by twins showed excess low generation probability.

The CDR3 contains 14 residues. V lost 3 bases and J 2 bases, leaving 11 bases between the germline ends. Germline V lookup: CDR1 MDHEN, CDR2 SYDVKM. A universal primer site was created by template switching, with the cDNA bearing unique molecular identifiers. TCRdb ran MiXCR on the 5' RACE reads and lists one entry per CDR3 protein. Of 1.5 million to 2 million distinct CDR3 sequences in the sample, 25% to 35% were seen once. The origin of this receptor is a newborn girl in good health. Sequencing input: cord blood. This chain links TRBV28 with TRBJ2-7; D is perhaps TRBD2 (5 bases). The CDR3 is CASSFEGFPYEQYF. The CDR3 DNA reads TGTGCCAGCAGTTTCGAGGGCTTCCCCTACGAGCAGTACTTC.